This note documents a single TCR beta chain sequence. Measured with immunoSEQ multiplex PCR; TCRdb has only the in-frame clones, and not every one. Of approximately 150,000 clones in the sample, 91% were seen once. The sample comes from a study of T cell responses to AZD1222 COVID-19 vaccine. The CDR3 extends over 17 amino acids. Germline lookup yields CDR1 MNHEY and CDR2 SVGEGT. V was trimmed by 0 bases and J by 7 bases, leaving 18 bases between them. The sequencing used peripheral blood, collected 28 days after the second AZD1222 dose. The rearrangement joins TRBV6-2 or TRBV6-3 to TRBJ2-2; D possibly corresponds to TRBD2 (7 bases). This TCR was recovered from an adult who received the AZD1222 COVID-19 vaccine. The CDR3, as DNA: TGTGCCAGCAGTTACTCTGGGCGGGGGCCCAGTGTCGGGGAGCTGTTTTTT. The encoded protein is CASSYSGRGPSVGELFF.